The 14 T cell receptor beta chains below were found in one sample sequenced in a study of shared clonotypes between healthy human individuals. Clones were read by immunoSEQ multiplex PCR, and TCRdb kept only the in-frame ones, dropping some. The table lists over a million clones, nearly 99% of them singletons. Sequencing was performed on naive CD4+ T cells sorted from blood. Subset of the sample: CD45RA+ positively selected. Every receptor here comes from a man younger than 45 in good health.

The chain couples TRBV9 to TRBJ2-3; TRBD2 might be the D (5 bases). The V gene's germline CDR1 is SGDLS and CDR2 YYNGEE. V was shortened by 5 bases and J by 0 bases, with 16 bases between the two germline ends. This CDR3 region has 16 residues. CDR3 bases: TGTGCCAGCAGGTCGGGGTCTACTCCTAGCACAGATACGCAGTATTTT. Translating gives CASRSGSTPSTDTQYF.

The rearrangement links TRBV9 to TRBJ1-1; D is undetermined. The V end lost 6 bases, the J end lost 4 bases, and 13 bases lay between the germline ends. The CDR3 totals 13 residues. Germline V lookup: CDR1 SGDLS, CDR2 YYNGEE. CDR3 residues: CASTAGSGTEAFF. The CDR3, as DNA: TGTGCCAGCACAGCTGGTTCGGGCACTGAAGCTTTCTTT.

The V call is TRBV18, the J call TRBJ2-2; maybe TRBD1 (6 bases). Trimming shortened V by 6 bases and J by 5 bases, and 13 bases separated the two germline ends. Germline-derived CDR1 and CDR2 are KGHSH and LQKENI. The CDR3 runs 14 residues. The CDR3 is CASSIQQGTGELFF. Here the CDR3 DNA reads TGTGCCAGCTCCATACAACAGGGAACCGGGGAGCTGTTTTTT.

The V and J genes are TRBV5-1 and TRBJ2-1; D perhaps matches TRBD1 (5 bases). In germline, CDR1 is SGHRS, CDR2 YFSETQ. This CDR3 is 18 amino acids long. Deletions cut 5 bases from V and 2 bases from J, with 23 bases between. The DNA of the CDR3 is TGCGCCAGCAGTATCCACACCCAGGGCGCCGTAACCTACAATGAGCAGTTCTTC. This codes for CASSIHTQGAVTYNEQFF.

The CDR3 loop reads CASSNPRQITDTQYF. The CDR3 coding sequence is TGTGCCAGCAGCAATCCTAGGCAGATTACAGATACGCAGTATTTT. The J gene is TRBJ2-3, the V gene TRBV11-2; D not resolved. Per the germline V gene, CDR1 is SGHAT and CDR2 is FQNNGV. Trimming cost V 5 bases and J 3 bases, with 15 bases left between them. This CDR3 comprises 15 residues.

This clone was picked up a small number of times. The gene calls are TRBV27 and TRBJ2-2; 11 bases are a match to TRBD1. Germline V gene lookup returns CDR1 MNHEY and CDR2 SMNVEV (reference sequence). The CDR3 length is 14 residues. The V segment lost 5 bases and the J segment 7 bases; nucleotides outside the gene matches: 3. CDR3: CASSHGTGGGELFF. The CDR3 DNA is TGTGCCAGCAGTCACGGGACAGGGGGCGGGGAGCTGTTTTTT.

This clone occurred once. Here the CDR3 DNA reads TGTGCTAGTGGTTTGAAAAGTGGCGAGCTAGCGGGCTACAATGAGCAGTTCTTC. It specifies CASGLKSGELAGYNEQFF. The chain couples TRBV12-5 to TRBJ2-1; 8 nucleotides agree with TRBD2. The CDR3 has 18 residues. Germline CDR1 reads LGHNT; CDR2 reads FRNRAP. V dropped 2 bases and J dropped 3; count of bases not matched to a gene: 12.

The rearrangement joins TRBV28 to TRBJ2-1; D perhaps matches TRBD2 (5 bases). Trimming left V 6 bases short and J 0 bases short, with 12 bases between. The germline V gene encodes CDR1 MDHEN and CDR2 SYDVKM. CDR3 size: 15 residues. The CDR3 region is CASSPMGSSYNEQFF. In DNA, the CDR3 is TGTGCCAGCAGCCCCATGGGGAGCTCCTACAATGAGCAGTTCTTC.

As to this clone: Other nucleotide sequences in the sample specify the same CDR3. The V gene is TRBV5-1, the J gene TRBJ1-2; D is uncertain. The CDR3 length is 14 residues. The V end was cut by 0 bases, the J end by 2 bases, with 8 bases between. The germline gives CDR1 SGHRS, CDR2 YFSETQ. In DNA form, the CDR3 reads TGCGCCAGCAGCTTGGTGCCAGGAAACTATGGCTACACCTTC. Protein sequence: CASSLVPGNYGYTF.

A word on this clone: The identical CDR3 is also encoded by other nucleotide sequences in the sample. The chain joins TRBV7-9 to TRBJ1-1; D remains unclear. Germline V gene data show CDR1 as SEHNR and CDR2 as FQNEAQ (reference sequence). This CDR3 comprises 13 residues. V was shortened by 3 bases and J by 1 base, with 6 bases between the two germline ends. The CDR3 loop is CASSFGGNTEAFF. The CDR3 nucleotides read TGTGCCAGCAGCTTTGGAGGGAACACTGAAGCTTTCTTT.

The chain has TRBV6-5 and TRBJ1-1; maybe TRBD1 (5 bases). The CDR3 runs 15 residues. The germline gives CDR1 MNHEY, CDR2 SVGAGI. V was shortened by 4 bases and J by 0 bases, with 12 bases between the two germline ends. CDR3 DNA: TGTGCCAGCAGTTCCCCGGGACGGATGAACACTGAAGCTTTCTTT. Translated, it gives CASSSPGRMNTEAFF.

With respect to this clone: The same CDR3 also results from other DNA sequences found in this sample. This chain uses TRBV28 with TRBJ2-1; D not resolved. Germline loops: CDR1 MDHEN, CDR2 SYDVKM. This CDR3 spans 12 amino acids. Trimming pared 2 bases from V and 8 bases from J, leaving 7 bases between. The CDR3 spells CASSLTWDEQFF. CDR3 nucleotide sequence: TGTGCCAGCAGTTTAACCTGGGATGAGCAGTTCTTC. The full variable domain, rest sourced from reference TRBV28 and TRBJ2-1, is DVKVTQSSRYLVKRTGEKVFLECVQDMDHENMFWYRQDPGLGLRLIYFSYDVKMKEKGDIPEGYSVSREKKERFSLILESASTNQTSMYLCASSLTWDEQFFGPGTRLTVL.

The chain employs TRBV25-1 and TRBJ2-7; 10 bases are a match to TRBD2. The CDR3 loop spans 15 amino acids. V lost 4 bases and J lost 2; bases outside the gene matches: 5. Germline CDR1 is MGHDK and CDR2 is SYGVNS. For the CDR3, the DNA is TGTGCCAGCAGTGTCAGCGGGAGGGCCACCTACGAGCAGTACTTC. Its translation is CASSVSGRATYEQYF.

The chain employs TRBV11-3 and TRBJ1-1; no definite D call. The CDR3 is 14 residues long. CDR1 is SGHNT, CDR2 YENEEA, per germline. V lost 0 bases and J lost 6, with 11 bases in between. The CDR3 region is CASSLDPQSAEAFF. The CDR3 coding sequence is TGTGCCAGCAGCTTAGATCCACAGTCGGCTGAAGCTTTCTTT.